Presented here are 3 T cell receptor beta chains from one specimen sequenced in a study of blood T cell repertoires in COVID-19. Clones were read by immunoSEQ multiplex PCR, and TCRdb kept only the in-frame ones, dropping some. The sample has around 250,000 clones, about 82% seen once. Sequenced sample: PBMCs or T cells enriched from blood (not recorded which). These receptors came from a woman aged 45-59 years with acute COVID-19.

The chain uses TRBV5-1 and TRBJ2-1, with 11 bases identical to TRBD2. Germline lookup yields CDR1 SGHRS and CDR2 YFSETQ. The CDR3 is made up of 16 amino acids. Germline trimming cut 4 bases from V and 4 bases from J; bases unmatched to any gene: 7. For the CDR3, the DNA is TGCGCCAGCAGCAAAATAGCGGGGGGGCTATACAATGAGCAGTTCTTC. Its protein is CASSKIAGGLYNEQFF.

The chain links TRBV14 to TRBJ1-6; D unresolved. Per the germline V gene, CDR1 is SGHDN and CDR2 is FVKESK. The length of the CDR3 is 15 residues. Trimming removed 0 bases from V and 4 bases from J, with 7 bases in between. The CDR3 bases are TGTGCCAGCAGCCAAGATACGGGGTATAATTCACCCCTCCACTTT. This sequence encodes CASSQDTGYNSPLHF.

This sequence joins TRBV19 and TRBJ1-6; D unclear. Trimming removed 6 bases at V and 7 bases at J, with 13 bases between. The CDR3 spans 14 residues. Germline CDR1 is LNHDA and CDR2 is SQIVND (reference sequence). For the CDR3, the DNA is TGTGCCAGTAGGTACCTAGCGGAGAATTCACCCCTCCACTTT. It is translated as CASRYLAENSPLHF.